This T cell receptor (beta chain) emerged from a study of blood T cells in healthy people across ages. A second PCR of about 7 to 11 cycles used a sample-barcoded 5' primer and a J-beta primer mix. Sequencing recovered at least 3 million CDR3-containing paired-end reads from each sample. TCRdb passed the 5' RACE reads through MiXCR, listing each CDR3 protein once. The sample consists of hundreds of thousands of distinct CDR3 sequences, 58% of them appearing once. There were at least 6 micrograms of total RNA extracted from every sample. The germline gives CDR1 DFQATT, CDR2 SNEGSKA (reference sequence). The V segment lost 3 bases and the J segment 4 bases; nucleotides outside the gene matches: 12. The CDR3 runs 16 residues.

The TCR comes from a man aged 30-40 years in good health. The sample comprised blood. This chain uses TRBV20-1 with TRBJ2-3; TRBD2 matches 8 bases. CDR3 coding DNA: TGCAGTGCTAGTAGAACCGGGACTAGTCTTCCAGATACGCAGTATTTT. It is translated as CSASRTGTSLPDTQYF.